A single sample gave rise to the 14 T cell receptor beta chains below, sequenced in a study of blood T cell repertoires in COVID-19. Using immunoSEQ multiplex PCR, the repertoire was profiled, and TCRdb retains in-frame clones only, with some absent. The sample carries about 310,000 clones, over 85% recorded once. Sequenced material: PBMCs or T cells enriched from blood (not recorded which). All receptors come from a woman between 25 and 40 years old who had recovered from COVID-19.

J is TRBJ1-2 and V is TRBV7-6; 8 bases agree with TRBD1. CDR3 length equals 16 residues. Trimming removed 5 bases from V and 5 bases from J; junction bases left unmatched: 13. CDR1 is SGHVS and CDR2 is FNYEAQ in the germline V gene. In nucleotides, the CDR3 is TGTGCCAGCAGCCCGGGACCGACAGGGGATATTTATGGCTACACCTTC. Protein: CASSPGPTGDIYGYTF. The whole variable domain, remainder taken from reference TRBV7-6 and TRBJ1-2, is GAGVSQSPRYKVTKRGQDVALRCDPISGHVSLYWYRQALGQGPEFLTYFNYEAQQDKSGLPNDRFSAERPEGSISTLTIQRTEQRDSAMYRCASSPGPTGDIYGYTFGSGTRLTVV.

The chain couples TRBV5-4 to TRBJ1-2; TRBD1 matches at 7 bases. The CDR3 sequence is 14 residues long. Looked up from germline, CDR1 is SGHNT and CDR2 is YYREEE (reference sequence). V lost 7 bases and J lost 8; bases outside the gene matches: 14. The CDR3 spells CASLPLGGSGGYTF. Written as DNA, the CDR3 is TGTGCCAGCCTCCCACTAGGGGGCTCGGGAGGCTACACCTTC.

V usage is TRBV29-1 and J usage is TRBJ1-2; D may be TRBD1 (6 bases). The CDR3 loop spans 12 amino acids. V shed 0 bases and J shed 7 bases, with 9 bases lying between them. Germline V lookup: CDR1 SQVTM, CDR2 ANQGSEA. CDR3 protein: CSVEDRGAGYTF. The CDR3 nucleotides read TGCAGCGTTGAAGATCGGGGGGCTGGCTACACCTTC.

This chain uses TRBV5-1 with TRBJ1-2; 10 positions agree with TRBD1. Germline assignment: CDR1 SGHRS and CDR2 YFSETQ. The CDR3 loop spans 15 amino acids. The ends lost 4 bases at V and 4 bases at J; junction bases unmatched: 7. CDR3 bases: TGCGCCAGCAGCATCGACAGGGGGCGGCCCTATGGCTACACCTTC. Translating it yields CASSIDRGRPYGYTF. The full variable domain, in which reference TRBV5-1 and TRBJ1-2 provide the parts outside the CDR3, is KAGVTQTPRYLIKTRGQQVTLSCSPISGHRSVSWYQQTPGQGLQFLFEYFSETQRNKGNFPGRFSGRQFSNSRSEMNVSTLELGDSALYLCASSIDRGRPYGYTFGSGTRLTVV.

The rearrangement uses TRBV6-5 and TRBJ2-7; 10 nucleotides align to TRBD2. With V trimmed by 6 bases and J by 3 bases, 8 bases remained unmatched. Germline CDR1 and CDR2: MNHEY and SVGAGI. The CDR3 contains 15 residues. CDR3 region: CASSSSGSRVYEQYF. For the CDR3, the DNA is TGTGCCAGCAGCTCTAGCGGGAGTAGAGTCTACGAGCAGTACTTC.

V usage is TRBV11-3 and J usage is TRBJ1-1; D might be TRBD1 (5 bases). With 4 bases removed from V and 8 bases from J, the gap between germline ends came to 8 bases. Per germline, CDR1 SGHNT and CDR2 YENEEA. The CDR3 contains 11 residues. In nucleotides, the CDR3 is TGTGCCAGCAGCTCCGGGGGAGAAGCTTTCTTT. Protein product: CASSSGGEAFF.

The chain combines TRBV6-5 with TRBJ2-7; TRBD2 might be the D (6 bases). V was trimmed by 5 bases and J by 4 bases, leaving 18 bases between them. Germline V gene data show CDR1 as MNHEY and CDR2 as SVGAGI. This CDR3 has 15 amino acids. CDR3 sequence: CASSRGTEGVYEQYF. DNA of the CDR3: TGTGCCAGCAGTCGAGGGACGGAGGGAGTTTACGAGCAGTACTTC.

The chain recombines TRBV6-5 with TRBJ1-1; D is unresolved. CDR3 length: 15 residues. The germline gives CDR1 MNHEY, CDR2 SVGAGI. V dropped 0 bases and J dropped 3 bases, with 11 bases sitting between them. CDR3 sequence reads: CASSYSIRYDTEAFF. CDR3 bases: TGTGCCAGCAGTTACTCGATCCGGTATGACACTGAAGCTTTCTTT.

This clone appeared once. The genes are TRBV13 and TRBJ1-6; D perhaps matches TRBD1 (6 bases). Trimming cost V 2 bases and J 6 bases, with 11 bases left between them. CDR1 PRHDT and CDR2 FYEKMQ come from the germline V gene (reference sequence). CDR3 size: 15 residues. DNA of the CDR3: TGTGCCAGCAGCTTAAGGGGCAGGGGTAATTCACCCCTCCACTTT. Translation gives CASSLRGRGNSPLHF.

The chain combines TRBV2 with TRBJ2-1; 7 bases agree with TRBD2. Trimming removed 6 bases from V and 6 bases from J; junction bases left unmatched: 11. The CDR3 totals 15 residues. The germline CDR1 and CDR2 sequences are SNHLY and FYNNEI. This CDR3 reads CASRSRRELSNEQFF. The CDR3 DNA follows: TGTGCCAGCAGGAGTAGGCGGGAGTTAAGCAATGAGCAGTTCTTC.

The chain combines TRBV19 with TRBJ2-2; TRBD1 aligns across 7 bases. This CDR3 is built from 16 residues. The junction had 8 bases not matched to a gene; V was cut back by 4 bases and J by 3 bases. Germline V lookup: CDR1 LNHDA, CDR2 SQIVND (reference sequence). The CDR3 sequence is CASSTPRGKDTGELFF. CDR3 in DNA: TGTGCCAGTAGTACCCCCAGGGGGAAGGACACCGGGGAGCTGTTTTTT.

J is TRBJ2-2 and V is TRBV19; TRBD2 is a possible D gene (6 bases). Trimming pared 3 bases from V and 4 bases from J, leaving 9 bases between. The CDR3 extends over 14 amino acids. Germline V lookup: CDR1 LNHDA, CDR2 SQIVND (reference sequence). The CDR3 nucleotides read TGTGCCAGTAGTATCTCCGGGAGCACCGGGGAGCTGTTTTTT. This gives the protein CASSISGSTGELFF.

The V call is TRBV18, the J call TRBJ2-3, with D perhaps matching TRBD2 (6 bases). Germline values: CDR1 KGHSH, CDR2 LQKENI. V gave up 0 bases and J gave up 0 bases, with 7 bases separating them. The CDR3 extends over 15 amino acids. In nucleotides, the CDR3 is TGTGCCAGCTCACCACCAGGGACTAGCACAGATACGCAGTATTTT. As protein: CASSPPGTSTDTQYF. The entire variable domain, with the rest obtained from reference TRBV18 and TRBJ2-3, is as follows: NAGVMQNPRHLVRRRGQEARLRCSPMKGHSHVYWYRQLPEEGLKFMVYLQKENIIDESGMPKERFSAEFPKEGPSILRIQQVVRGDSAAYFCASSPPGTSTDTQYFGPGTRLTVL.

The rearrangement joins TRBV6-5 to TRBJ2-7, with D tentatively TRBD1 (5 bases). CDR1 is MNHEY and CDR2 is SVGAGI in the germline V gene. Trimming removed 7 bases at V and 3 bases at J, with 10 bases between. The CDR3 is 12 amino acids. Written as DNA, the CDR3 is TGTGCCAGCATGGGGCCTTTCTACGAGCAGTACTTC. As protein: CASMGPFYEQYF.